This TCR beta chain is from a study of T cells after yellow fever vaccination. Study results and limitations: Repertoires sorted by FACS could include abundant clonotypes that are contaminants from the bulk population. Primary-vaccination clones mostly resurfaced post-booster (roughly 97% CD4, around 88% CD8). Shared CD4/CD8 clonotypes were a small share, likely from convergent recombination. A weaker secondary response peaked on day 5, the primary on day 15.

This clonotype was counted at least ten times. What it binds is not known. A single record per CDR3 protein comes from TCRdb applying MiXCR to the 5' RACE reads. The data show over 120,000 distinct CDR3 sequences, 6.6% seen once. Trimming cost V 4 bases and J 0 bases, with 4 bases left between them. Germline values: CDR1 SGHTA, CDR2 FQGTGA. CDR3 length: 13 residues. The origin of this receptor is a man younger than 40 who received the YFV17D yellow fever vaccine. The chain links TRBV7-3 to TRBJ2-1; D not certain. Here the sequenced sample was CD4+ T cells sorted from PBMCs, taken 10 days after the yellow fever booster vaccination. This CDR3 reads CASSSYSYNEQFF. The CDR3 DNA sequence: TGTGCCAGCAGCTCGTACTCCTACAATGAGCAGTTCTTC.